One TCR beta chain is described in this entry. Sequence at one end of the junction differs from germline and may be a read error. This CDR3 is 10 amino acids long. From germline, CDR1 is ENHRY and CDR2 SYGVKD. These data belong to a study of shared clonotypes between healthy human individuals. Study overall: With ages of 18 to 49, the donors were a couple of women and three men.

Over several immunoSEQ plates, each subset's genomic DNA was distributed in even portions. Replicate PCRs run on unsorted PBMC used 300 ng DNA, which was 31,000 or so T cell genomes. Only in-frame clones appear in the TCRdb table, and some are missing; sequencing was by immunoSEQ multiplex PCR. The sample records about 480,000 clones, around 79% being singletons. This receptor was identified in a woman aged 40 to 50 in good health. Some clones in this sample may be carry-over from other donors' samples. The rearrangement joins TRBV10-3 to TRBJ2-7; possibly TRBD1 for D (6 bases). Sequencing was performed on PBMCs. CDR3 DNA: TGTGCCATAGGACAGCTAGTAACCCCTTTC. Translation: CAIGQLVTPF.